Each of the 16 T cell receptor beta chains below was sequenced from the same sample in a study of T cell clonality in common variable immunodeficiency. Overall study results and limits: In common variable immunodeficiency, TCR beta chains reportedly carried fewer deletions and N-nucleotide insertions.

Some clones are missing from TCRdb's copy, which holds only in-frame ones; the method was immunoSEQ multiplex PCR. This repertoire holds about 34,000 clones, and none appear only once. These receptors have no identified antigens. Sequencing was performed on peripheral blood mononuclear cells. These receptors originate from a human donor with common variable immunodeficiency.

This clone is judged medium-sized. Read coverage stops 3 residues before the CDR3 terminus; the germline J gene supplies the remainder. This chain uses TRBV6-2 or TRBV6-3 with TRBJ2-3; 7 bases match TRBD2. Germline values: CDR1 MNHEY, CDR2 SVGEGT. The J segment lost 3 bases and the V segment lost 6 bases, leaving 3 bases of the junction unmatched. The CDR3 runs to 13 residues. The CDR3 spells CASSRDYTDTQYF. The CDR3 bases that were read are TGTGCCAGCAGCAGGGACTATACAGATACG.

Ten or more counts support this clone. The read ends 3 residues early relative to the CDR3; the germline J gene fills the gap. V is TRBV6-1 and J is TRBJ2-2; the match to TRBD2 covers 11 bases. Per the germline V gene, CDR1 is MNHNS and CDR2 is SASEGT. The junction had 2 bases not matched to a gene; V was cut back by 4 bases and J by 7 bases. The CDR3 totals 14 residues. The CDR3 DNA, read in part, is TGTGCCAGCAGTGGACTAGCGGGAAGCGGGGAG. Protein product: CASSGLAGSGE. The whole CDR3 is CASSGLAGSGELFF.

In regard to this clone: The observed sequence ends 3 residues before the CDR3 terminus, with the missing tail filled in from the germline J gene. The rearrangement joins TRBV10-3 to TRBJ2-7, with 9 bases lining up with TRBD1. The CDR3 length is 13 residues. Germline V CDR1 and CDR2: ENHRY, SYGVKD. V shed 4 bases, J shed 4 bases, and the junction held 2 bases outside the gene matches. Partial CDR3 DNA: TGTGCCATCAGTGCGGGACAGGGATACGAG. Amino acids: CAISAGQGYE. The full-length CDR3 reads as CAISAGQGYEQYF.

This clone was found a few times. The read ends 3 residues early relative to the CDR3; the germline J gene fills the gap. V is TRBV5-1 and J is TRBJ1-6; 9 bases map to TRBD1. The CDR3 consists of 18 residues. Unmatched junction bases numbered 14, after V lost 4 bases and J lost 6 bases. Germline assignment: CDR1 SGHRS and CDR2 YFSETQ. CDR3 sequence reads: CASSPYGPGQGSNSPLHF. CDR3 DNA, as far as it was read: TGCGCCAGCAGCCCCTATGGCCCGGGACAGGGATCTAATTCACCC.

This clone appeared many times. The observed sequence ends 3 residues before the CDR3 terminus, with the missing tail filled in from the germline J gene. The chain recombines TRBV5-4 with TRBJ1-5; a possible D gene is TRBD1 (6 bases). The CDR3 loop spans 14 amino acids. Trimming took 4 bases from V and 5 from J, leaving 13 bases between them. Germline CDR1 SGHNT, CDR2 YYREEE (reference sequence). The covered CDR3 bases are TGTGCCAGCAGCCTTAGGGGGAGGGATCAGCCC. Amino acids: CASSLRGRDQP. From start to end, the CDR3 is CASSLRGRDQPQHF.

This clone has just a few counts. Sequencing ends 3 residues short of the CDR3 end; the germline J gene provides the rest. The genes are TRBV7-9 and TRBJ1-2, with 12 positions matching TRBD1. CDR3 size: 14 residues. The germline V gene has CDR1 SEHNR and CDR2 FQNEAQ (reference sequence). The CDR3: CASSLTGTGGGYTF. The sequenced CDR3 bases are TGTGCCAGCAGTCTTACCGGGACAGGGGGCGGC.

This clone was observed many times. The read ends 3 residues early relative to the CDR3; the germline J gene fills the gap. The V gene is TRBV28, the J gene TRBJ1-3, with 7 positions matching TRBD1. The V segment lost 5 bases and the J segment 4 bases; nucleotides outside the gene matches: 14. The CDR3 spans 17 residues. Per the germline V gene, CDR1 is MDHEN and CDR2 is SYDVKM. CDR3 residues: CASSTARQGISGNTIYF. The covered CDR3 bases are TGTGCCAGCAGTACGGCCAGACAGGGCATATCAGGAAACACC.

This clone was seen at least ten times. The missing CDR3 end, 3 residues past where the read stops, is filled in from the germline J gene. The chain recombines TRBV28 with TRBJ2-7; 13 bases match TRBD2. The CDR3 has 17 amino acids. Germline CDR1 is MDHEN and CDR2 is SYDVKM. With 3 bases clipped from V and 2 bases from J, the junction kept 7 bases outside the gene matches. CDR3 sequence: CASSFPPGLAGAYEQYF. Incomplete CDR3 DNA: TGTGCCAGCAGTTTTCCCCCCGGACTAGCGGGGGCCTACGAG.

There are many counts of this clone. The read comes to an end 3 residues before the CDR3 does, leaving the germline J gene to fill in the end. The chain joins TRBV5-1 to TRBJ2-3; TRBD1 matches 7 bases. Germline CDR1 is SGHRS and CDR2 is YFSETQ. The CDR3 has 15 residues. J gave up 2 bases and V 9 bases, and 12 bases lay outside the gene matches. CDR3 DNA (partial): TGCGCCACCAAACCGACAGGGCAACCCACAGATACG. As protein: CATKPTGQPTDT. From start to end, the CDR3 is CATKPTGQPTDTQYF.

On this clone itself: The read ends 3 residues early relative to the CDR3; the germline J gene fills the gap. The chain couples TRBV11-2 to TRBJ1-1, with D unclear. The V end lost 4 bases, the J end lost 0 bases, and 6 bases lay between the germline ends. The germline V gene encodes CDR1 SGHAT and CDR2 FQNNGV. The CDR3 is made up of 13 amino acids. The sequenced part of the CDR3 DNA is TGTGCCAGCAGCTCCGACATGAACACTGAA. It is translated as CASSSDMNTE. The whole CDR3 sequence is CASSSDMNTEAFF. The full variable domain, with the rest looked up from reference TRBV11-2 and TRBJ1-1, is EAGVAQSPRYKIIEKRQSVAFWCNPISGHATLYWYQQILGQGPKLLIQFQNNGVVDDSQLPKDRFSAERLKGVDSTLKIQPAKLEDSAVYLCASSSDMNTEAFFGQGTRLTVV.

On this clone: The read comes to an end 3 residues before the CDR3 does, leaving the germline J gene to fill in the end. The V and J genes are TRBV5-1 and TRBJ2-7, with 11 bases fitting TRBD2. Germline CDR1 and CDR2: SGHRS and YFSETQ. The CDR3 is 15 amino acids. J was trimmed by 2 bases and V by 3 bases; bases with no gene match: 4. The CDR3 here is CASSSGTSGPYEQYF. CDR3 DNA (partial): TGCGCCAGCAGCTCGGGGACTAGCGGACCCTACGAG.

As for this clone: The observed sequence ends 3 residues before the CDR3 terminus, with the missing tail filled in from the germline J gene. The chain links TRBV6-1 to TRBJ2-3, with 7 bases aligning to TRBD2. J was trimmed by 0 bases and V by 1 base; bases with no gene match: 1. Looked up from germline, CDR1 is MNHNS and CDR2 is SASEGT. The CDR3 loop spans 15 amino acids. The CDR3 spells CASSEGAGSTDTQYF. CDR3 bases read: TGTGCCAGCAGTGAAGGAGCGGGGAGCACAGATACG.

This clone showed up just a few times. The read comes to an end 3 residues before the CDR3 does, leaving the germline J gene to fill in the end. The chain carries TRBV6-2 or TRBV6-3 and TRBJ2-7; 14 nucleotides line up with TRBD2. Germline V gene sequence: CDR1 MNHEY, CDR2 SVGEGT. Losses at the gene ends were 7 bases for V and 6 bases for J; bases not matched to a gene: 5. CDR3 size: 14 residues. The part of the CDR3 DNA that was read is TGTGCCAGCAACCGACTAGCGGGAGGGGCCGAG. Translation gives CASNRLAGGAE. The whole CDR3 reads CASNRLAGGAEQYF.

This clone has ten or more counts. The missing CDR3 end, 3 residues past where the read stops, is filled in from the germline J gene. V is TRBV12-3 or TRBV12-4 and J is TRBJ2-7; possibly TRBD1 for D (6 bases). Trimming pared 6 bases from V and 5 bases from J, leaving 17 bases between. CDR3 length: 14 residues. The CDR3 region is CASRQGLGPNEQYF. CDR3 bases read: TGTGCCAGCAGACAGGGTTTAGGTCCCAACGAG.

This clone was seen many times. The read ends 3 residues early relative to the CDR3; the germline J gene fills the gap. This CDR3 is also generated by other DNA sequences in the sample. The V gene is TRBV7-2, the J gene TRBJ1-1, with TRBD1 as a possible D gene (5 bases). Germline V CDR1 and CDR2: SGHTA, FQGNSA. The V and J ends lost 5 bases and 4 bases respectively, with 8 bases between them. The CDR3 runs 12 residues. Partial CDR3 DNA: TGTGCCAGCAGCCCCGGGGGCACTGAA. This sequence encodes CASSPGGTE. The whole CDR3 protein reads CASSPGGTEAFF.

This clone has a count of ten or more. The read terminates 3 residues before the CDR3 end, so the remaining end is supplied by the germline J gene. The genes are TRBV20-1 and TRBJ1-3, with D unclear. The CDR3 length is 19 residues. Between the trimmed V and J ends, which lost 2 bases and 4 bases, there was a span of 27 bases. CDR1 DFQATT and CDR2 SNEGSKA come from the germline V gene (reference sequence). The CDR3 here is CSARNPKRPARGAGNTIYF. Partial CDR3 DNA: TGCAGTGCTAGAAACCCGAAACGACCCGCCCGGGGAGCGGGAAACACC.